Below, 5 T cell receptor beta chains from the same sample are listed, as sequenced in a study of T-cell memory formation after mild COVID-19. TCRdb redid the calling of the 5' RACE reads with MiXCR, one entry per CDR3 protein. The table includes roughly 130,000 distinct CDR3 sequences, 5% to 6.5% detected once. Specimen: PBMCs or a T cell subset sorted from them (not recorded which). The source of these receptors is an adult woman who had mild COVID-19 (a few samples of this study predate the infection). Cell type and time point are not known.

In its sample, this clonotype was seen many times. CDR3 amino acids: CATLLAGGYEQYF. CDR3 DNA: TGTGCCACACTACTAGCGGGAGGCTACGAGCAGTACTTC. This sequence joins TRBV7-9 and TRBJ2-7, with 12 positions matching TRBD2. Germline CDR1 and CDR2: SEHNR and FQNEAQ (reference sequence). The junction had 4 bases not matched to a gene; V was cut back by 10 bases and J by 3 bases. The CDR3 extends over 13 amino acids. Based on the CDR3 plus reference TRBV7-9 and TRBJ2-7, the full variable domain is DTGVSQNPRHKITKRGQNVTFRCDPISEHNRLYWYRQTLGQGPEFLTYFQNEAQLEKSRLLSDRFSAERPKGSFSTLEIQRTEQGDSAMYLCATLLAGGYEQYFGPGTRLTVT.

This clonotype appeared a few times. V usage is TRBV28 and J usage is TRBJ1-1, with unresolved D. The CDR3 runs to 11 residues. V was clipped by 1 base and J by 8 bases, with 5 bases between them. The germline V gene encodes CDR1 MDHEN and CDR2 SYDVKM. CDR3 residues: CASSLLGEAFF. The CDR3 DNA follows: TGTGCCAGCAGTTTATTAGGGGAAGCTTTCTTT.

This clonotype was detected only a few times. The chain employs TRBV9 and TRBJ1-2; 8 nucleotides align to TRBD1. Germline CDR1 SGDLS, CDR2 YYNGEE. CDR3 length: 17 amino acids. With 4 bases clipped from V and 4 bases from J, the junction kept 15 bases outside the gene matches. The CDR3 loop is CASSPHDDTTGGYGYTF. For the CDR3, the DNA is TGTGCCAGCAGCCCACATGACGACACCACAGGGGGCTATGGCTACACCTTC.

This clonotype was seen only a few times. J is TRBJ2-5 and V is TRBV7-9; 9 bases agree with TRBD2. Looked up from germline, CDR1 is SEHNR and CDR2 is FQNEAQ (reference sequence). Unmatched junction bases numbered 3, after V lost 4 bases and J lost 0 bases. CDR3 length equals 15 residues. CDR3 in amino acids: CASSSRLADQETQYF. The CDR3, as DNA: TGTGCCAGCAGCTCTCGACTAGCGGACCAAGAGACCCAGTACTTC. Full variable domain (missing parts from reference TRBV7-9 and TRBJ2-5): DTGVSQNPRHKITKRGQNVTFRCDPISEHNRLYWYRQTLGQGPEFLTYFQNEAQLEKSRLLSDRFSAERPKGSFSTLEIQRTEQGDSAMYLCASSSRLADQETQYFGPGTRLLVL.

This clonotype showed up many times. The genes are TRBV20-1 and TRBJ2-7; D call uncertain. Trimming took 8 bases from V and 0 from J, leaving 14 bases between them. There are 13 residues in the CDR3. CDR1 and CDR2 (germline): DFQATT, SNEGSKA (reference sequence). The CDR3 reads CSNIRASSYEQYF. The DNA for the CDR3 is TGCAGTAATATAAGGGCTAGCTCCTACGAGCAGTACTTC.